The 11 T cell receptor beta chains below all came from one sample that was sequenced in a study of blood T cell repertoires in COVID-19. Sequencing was performed with immunoSEQ multiplex PCR; in TCRdb, only in-frame clones are kept and a portion is missing. The sample contains a few hundred thousand clones, around 90% of which appear only once. Sequenced: PBMCs or T cells enriched from blood (not recorded which). These receptors all come from a woman under 30 with acute COVID-19.

The CDR3 nucleotides are TGTGCCAGCAGCCCAAGCATGAACACTGAAGCTTTCTTT. This translates into CASSPSMNTEAFF. V gene TRBV4-2 combines with J gene TRBJ1-1; D is unclear. Trimming took 4 bases from V and 0 from J, leaving 6 bases between them. The CDR3 totals 13 residues. Germline V lookup: CDR1 LGHNA, CDR2 YNFKEQ.

The CDR3 DNA reads as TGTGCCAGCAGGGGAGGGGATTTTAGGGAAAAACTGTTTTTT. It translates to CASRGGDFREKLFF. This chain links TRBV2 with TRBJ1-4, with D tentatively TRBD1 (5 bases). The CDR3 is made up of 14 amino acids. Per germline, CDR1 SNHLY and CDR2 FYNNEI. The V end was cut by 6 bases, the J end by 8 bases, with 16 bases between.

V is TRBV11-1 and J is TRBJ1-3; possibly TRBD1 for D (5 bases). V was trimmed by 5 bases and J by 0 bases, leaving 14 bases between them. The CDR3 loop spans 16 amino acids. Germline V lookup: CDR1 SGHAT, CDR2 FQDESV (reference sequence). The CDR3, as DNA: TGTGCCAGCAGCAGCATCACCAGGGACTCTGGAAACACCATATATTTT. Translated: CASSSITRDSGNTIYF.

The chain links TRBV7-2 to TRBJ1-3; the match to TRBD1 covers 8 bases. Per the germline V gene, CDR1 is SGHTA and CDR2 is FQGNSA. The ends lost 5 bases at V and 3 bases at J; junction bases unmatched: 3. There are 14 residues in the CDR3. The CDR3 DNA is TGTGCCAGCAGCCTGACAGGGGATGGAAACACCATATATTTT. Protein sequence: CASSLTGDGNTIYF.

The chain recombines TRBV29-1 with TRBJ2-3; TRBD1 is a possible D gene (6 bases). This CDR3 region has 16 residues. The germline V and J ends were trimmed by 4 bases and 6 bases, with 23 bases remaining between them. Per the germline V gene, CDR1 is SQVTM and CDR2 is ANQGSEA. DNA for the CDR3: TGCAGCGTTGGTGAGGGGGACACCAAACCCGTCGATACGCAGTATTTT. This gives the protein CSVGEGDTKPVDTQYF.

The chain has TRBV7-3 and TRBJ2-7, with 9 bases matching TRBD1. The V segment lost 8 bases and the J segment 4 bases; nucleotides outside the gene matches: 6. The CDR3 is 13 amino acids. Germline-derived CDR1 and CDR2 are SGHTA and FQGTGA. As DNA, the CDR3 is TGTGCCAGCGGTAAGACAGGGGGTTACGAGCAGTACTTC. It codes for CASGKTGGYEQYF. The complete variable domain, with remaining parts taken from reference TRBV7-3 and TRBJ2-7, reads GAGVSQTPSNKVTEKGKYVELRCDPISGHTALYWYRQSLGQGPEFLIYFQGTGAADDSGLPNDRFFAVRPEGSVSTLKIQRTERGDSAVYLCASGKTGGYEQYFGPGTRLTVT.

The genes are TRBV27 and TRBJ2-7, with 15 bases fitting TRBD2. In germline, CDR1 is MNHEY, CDR2 SMNVEV (reference sequence). The CDR3 spans 17 residues. The V gene end was trimmed by 3 bases and the J gene end by 2 bases; junction bases not matched to a gene: 5. CDR3: CASSLSGLAGGPYEQYF. In DNA form, the CDR3 reads TGTGCCAGCAGTTTGTCGGGACTAGCGGGAGGACCCTACGAGCAGTACTTC.

The V call is TRBV27, the J call TRBJ2-1; TRBD1 matches at 7 bases. Trimming cost V 2 bases and J 5 bases; bases outside gene matches: 6. In germline, CDR1 is MNHEY, CDR2 SMNVEV (reference sequence). The CDR3 is made up of 15 amino acids. The CDR3 DNA follows: TGTGCCAGCAGTTTAACAGGGACAGAAAACAATGAGCAGTTCTTC. The encoded protein is CASSLTGTENNEQFF.

The V gene is TRBV28, the J gene TRBJ2-7, with 9 nucleotides matching TRBD1. Germline V gives CDR1 MDHEN, CDR2 SYDVKM. Trimming cost V 4 bases and J 2 bases; bases outside gene matches: 6. This CDR3 comprises 15 residues. This CDR3 reads CASSSTGTGTYEQYF. In nucleotides, the CDR3 is TGTGCCAGCAGTTCAACCGGGACAGGGACCTACGAGCAGTACTTC.

CDR3 sequence (DNA): TGTGCCAGCAGCTTAGCCCTCGGGACTAACTATGGCTACACCTTC. It encodes CASSLALGTNYGYTF. The chain has TRBV7-9 and TRBJ1-2; no definite D call. Germline CDR1 SEHNR, CDR2 FQNEAQ (reference sequence). V lost 0 bases and J 0 bases, leaving 8 bases between the germline ends. This CDR3 contains 15 residues.

The gene calls are TRBV6-5 and TRBJ1-2; no clear D. Germline V lookup: CDR1 MNHEY, CDR2 SVGAGI. V was pared by 4 bases and J by 7 bases, with 19 bases between. This CDR3 is 15 amino acids long. The CDR3 bases are TGTGCCAGCAGTTCCCAACCCGGGATCCCTGTTGGCTACACCTTC. Translation: CASSSQPGIPVGYTF.